This TCR beta chain was observed in a study of CD8+ T cells in alopecia areata. At the level of the study: Affected scalp percentage determined the severity score of treated patients.

Trimming shortened V by 0 bases and J by 1 base, and 6 bases separated the two germline ends. This CDR3 spans 14 amino acids. The germline V gene has CDR1 LGHNA and CDR2 YSLEER. Reverse transcribed after extraction, RNA yielded cDNA as the sequencing template. The table came from immunoSEQ multiplex PCR; TCRdb's copy has only in-frame clones and leaves some out. Of around 110,000 clones listed, around 50% are singletons. This sample's treatment: oral pan-JAK inhibitor, 5-10 mg twice daily. The chain carries TRBV4-3 and TRBJ1-1; D is unresolved. The sample consisted of CD8+ T cells sorted from blood, taken at week 24, from a patient treated with tofacitinib. This receptor was obtained from a human donor with alopecia areata. The CDR3 here is CASSQDWENTEAFF. The DNA of the CDR3 is TGCGCCAGCAGCCAAGATTGGGAGAACACTGAAGCTTTCTTT.